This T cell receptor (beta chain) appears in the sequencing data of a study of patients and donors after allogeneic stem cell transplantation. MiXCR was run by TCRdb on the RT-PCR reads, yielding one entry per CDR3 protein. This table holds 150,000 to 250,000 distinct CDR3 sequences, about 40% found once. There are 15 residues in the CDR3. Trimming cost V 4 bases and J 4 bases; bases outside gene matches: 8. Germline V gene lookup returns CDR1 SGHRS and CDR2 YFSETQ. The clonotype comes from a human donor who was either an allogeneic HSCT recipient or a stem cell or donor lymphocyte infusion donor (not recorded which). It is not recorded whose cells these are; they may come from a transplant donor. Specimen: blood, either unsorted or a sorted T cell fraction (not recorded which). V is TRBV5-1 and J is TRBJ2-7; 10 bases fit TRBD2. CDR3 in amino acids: CASSPIAGGQYEQYF. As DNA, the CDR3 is TGCGCCAGCAGCCCCATAGCGGGAGGCCAGTACGAGCAGTACTTC.